The 25 T cell receptor beta chains presented below share a single source sample, sequenced in a study of metastatic and nonmetastatic thyroid tumors. No patient had received any treatment before thyroid surgery. Using MiXCR, TCRdb reanalyzed the PCR reads. In the table there are tens of thousands of clones, about an eighth of which are singletons. The sequenced sample was tumor tissue. These receptors were obtained from a female donor with papillary thyroid cancer or a benign thyroid nodule (not recorded which). Some clones in this sample may be carry-over from other donors' samples.

This clone was seen many times. The rearrangement uses TRBV28 and TRBJ1-1; D gene unclear. The CDR3 is 12 residues long. Germline CDR1 reads MDHEN; CDR2 reads SYDVKM. Trimming shortened V by 4 bases and J by 5 bases, and 8 bases separated the two germline ends. The CDR3 nucleotides read TGTGCCAGCAGTTCTGTGCGGACTGAAGCTTTCTTT. This gives the protein CASSSVRTEAFF.

Comments on this clone: One base away lies a much larger clone, so this may be a sequencing read error. The chain uses TRBV4-1 and TRBJ2-7; 8 positions match TRBD1. Germline-derived CDR1 and CDR2 are MGHRA and YSYEKL. V lost 4 bases to trimming and J lost 0 bases; unmatched junction nucleotides: 14. The CDR3 is 18 residues long. The CDR3 loop reads CASSRGQALALPSYEQYF. CDR3 in DNA: TGCGCCAGCAGCCGGGGACAGGCCTTGGCACTACCCTCCTACGAGCAGTACTTC.

With respect to this clone: A much larger clone is a single base away; this may be a read error. The genes are TRBV10-3 and TRBJ1-2; 9 nucleotides agree with TRBD1. Germline CDR1 and CDR2: ENHRY and SYGVKD. There are 16 residues in the CDR3. V was pared by 7 bases and J by 10 bases, with 19 bases of the junction left unmatched. The CDR3 sequence: CAIIAPGQGRLAYYTF. The CDR3 DNA follows: TGTGCCATCATCGCCCCGGGACAGGGCCGCCTGGCCTACTACACCTTC.

This clone showed up many times. The rearrangement links TRBV6-1 to TRBJ1-1; D is possibly TRBD1 (5 bases). This CDR3 region has 15 residues. Per germline, CDR1 MNHNS and CDR2 SASEGT. Trimming took 6 bases from V and 5 from J, leaving 19 bases between them. CDR3 coding DNA: TGTGCCAGCAGCTATGGACGGGGGGGACGAACTGAAGCTTTCTTT. Its protein is CASSYGRGGRTEAFF.

This clone was seen at least ten times. CDR3 in amino acids: CASSISVSGGYTF. CDR3 sequence (DNA): TGTGCCAGCAGCATTAGCGTCTCGGGTGGCTACACCTTC. The J gene is TRBJ1-2, the V gene TRBV5-4; D is unresolved. Trimming left V 4 bases short and J 7 bases short, with 14 bases between. Germline V gene lookup returns CDR1 SGHNT and CDR2 YYREEE (reference sequence). The CDR3 length is 13 residues.

This clone has at least ten counts. V is TRBV4-2 and J is TRBJ2-7; TRBD2 matches at 8 bases. This CDR3 spans 17 amino acids. Germline CDR1 and CDR2: LGHNA and YNFKEQ. Trimming at V came to 0 bases and at J to 5 bases, leaving 12 bases not matched to a gene. CDR3 bases: TGTGCCAGCAGCCAAGAGGGCCGGGAGGGAGGGTTCGACGAGCAGTACTTC. Translating gives CASSQEGREGGFDEQYF.

On this clone itself: A much bigger clone sits one base away, suggesting this may be a read error. The chain employs TRBV11-2 and TRBJ2-3; TRBD2 agrees at 7 bases. Trimming took 3 bases from V and 4 from J; bases not matched to a gene: 7. Germline V gene sequence: CDR1 SGHAT, CDR2 FQNNGV. The CDR3 is 15 residues long. CDR3 sequence: CASSFRGRVPDTQYF. The CDR3 nucleotides are TGTGCCAGCAGCTTCCGCGGGAGAGTTCCAGATACGCAGTATTTT.

The rearrangement links TRBV5-4 to TRBJ2-3, with 9 bases fitting TRBD1. CDR3 length: 15 amino acids. CDR1 and CDR2 from the germline V gene are SGHNT and YYREEE (reference sequence). Trimming cost V 1 base and J 1 base; bases outside gene matches: 1. DNA of the CDR3: TGTGCCAGCAGCTTGCGGACAGGGGGCACAGATACGCAGTATTTT. Protein sequence: CASSLRTGGTDTQYF.

This clone has at least ten counts. The chain recombines TRBV6-5 with TRBJ2-3; tentatively, D is TRBD2 (5 bases). Germline assignment: CDR1 MNHEY and CDR2 SVGAGI. Trimming removed 7 bases at V and 2 bases at J, with 22 bases between. This CDR3 region has 17 residues. The CDR3 sequence: CASTVPPSGRYTDTQYF. The CDR3 DNA reads TGTGCCAGCACCGTACCCCCCTCGGGGAGATACACAGATACGCAGTATTTT.

This clone was observed at least ten times. V gene TRBV12-3 or TRBV12-4 combines with J gene TRBJ1-1; tentative D call: TRBD1 (5 bases). The CDR3 length is 13 residues. The germline V and J ends were trimmed by 5 bases and 1 base, with 8 bases remaining between them. The CDR3 protein is CASSGDWNTEAFF. CDR3 DNA: TGTGCCAGCAGTGGGGACTGGAACACTGAAGCTTTCTTT.

This clone appeared a few times. Different DNA sequences within this sample yield the same CDR3. The chain joins TRBV12-3 or TRBV12-4 to TRBJ2-1; 10 nucleotides agree with TRBD2. The CDR3 consists of 17 residues. V lost 4 bases to trimming and J lost 12 bases; unmatched junction nucleotides: 18. The CDR3 spells CASSSWTSGKGGHGQFF. CDR3 coding DNA: TGTGCCAGCAGTTCATGGACTAGCGGTAAAGGTGGACATGGGCAGTTCTTC.

This clone showed up many times. The CDR3 sequence is CAISEIAGTGGGEQFF. The CDR3 nucleotides read TGTGCCATCAGTGAGATTGCCGGGACAGGGGGGGGTGAGCAGTTCTTC. The chain is built from TRBV10-3 and TRBJ2-1, with TRBD1 identical over 11 bases. CDR1 ENHRY and CDR2 SYGVKD come from the germline V gene. The V segment lost 2 bases and the J segment 9 bases; nucleotides outside the gene matches: 9. The CDR3 is 16 amino acids.

This clone was counted at least ten times. The V gene is TRBV10-1, the J gene TRBJ2-7; perhaps TRBD2 as D (6 bases). The V gene lost 6 bases and the J gene lost 0 bases, with 21 bases spanning the gap. The CDR3 runs 17 residues. The germline gives CDR1 WNHNN, CDR2 SYGVQD (reference sequence). The CDR3, as DNA: TGCGCCAGCAGGGCGGCTAGCGTTCCGCCTAGCTCCTACGAGCAGTACTTC. As protein: CASRAASVPPSSYEQYF.

V gene TRBV7-8 combines with J gene TRBJ1-4; a weak D match, TRBD1 (5 bases). Trimming left V 1 base short and J 8 bases short, with 14 bases between. CDR3 size: 15 residues. Germline lookup yields CDR1 SGHVS and CDR2 FQNEAQ. The CDR3 DNA reads TGTGCCAGCAGCTTAGTAGGCATCCAGGGCGAAAAACTGTTTTTT. It specifies CASSLVGIQGEKLFF.

A note on this clone: With a much larger clone just one base away, this may be a read error. The CDR3 loop is CASSRDSPTNEKLFF. The DNA of the CDR3 is TGCGCCAGCAGCCGGGACTCCCCAACTAATGAAAAACTGTTTTTT. The gene calls are TRBV5-1 and TRBJ1-4; possibly TRBD1 for D (5 bases). This CDR3 spans 15 amino acids. The germline gives CDR1 SGHRS, CDR2 YFSETQ. The V end lost 4 bases, the J end lost 0 bases, and 10 bases lay between the germline ends.

This clone was detected ten times or more. This chain links TRBV27 with TRBJ1-2, with a possible D match to TRBD1 (5 bases). Germline V gene sequence: CDR1 MNHEY, CDR2 SMNVEV (reference sequence). V shed 6 bases and J shed 4 bases, with 12 bases lying between them. This CDR3 is built from 13 residues. The CDR3 DNA reads TGTGCCAGCAGCGCCGACAGAGCCTATGGCTACACCTTC. It translates to CASSADRAYGYTF.

At least ten counts were recorded for this clone. The chain is built from TRBV7-9 and TRBJ1-1, with unresolved D. The CDR3 totals 14 residues. Deletions cut 5 bases from V and 0 bases from J, with 10 bases between. The germline V gene encodes CDR1 SEHNR and CDR2 FQNEAQ (reference sequence). The DNA of the CDR3 is TGTGCCAGCAGCCGAGCGGGCATGAACACTGAAGCTTTCTTT. This encodes CASSRAGMNTEAFF. Based on the CDR3 plus reference TRBV7-9 and TRBJ1-1, the full variable domain is DTGVSQNPRHKITKRGQNVTFRCDPISEHNRLYWYRQTLGQGPEFLTYFQNEAQLEKSRLLSDRFSAERPKGSFSTLEIQRTEQGDSAMYLCASSRAGMNTEAFFGQGTRLTVV.

Points on this clone: The junction differs from germline at one of its ends, possibly a read error. J is TRBJ1-2 and V is TRBV30; weak D call: TRBD1 (6 bases). The CDR3 sequence is 15 residues long. Germline V gives CDR1 GTSNPN, CDR2 SVGIG (reference sequence). The CDR3, as DNA: TGTGCCTGGAGTGTACATGGGGGGCAGAACTGTGGCTACACCTTC. Its translation: CAWSVHGGQNCGYTF.

The chain links TRBV20-1 to TRBJ2-1, with 14 nucleotides matching TRBD2. Per germline, CDR1 DFQATT and CDR2 SNEGSKA (reference sequence). The CDR3 is 14 residues long. V lost 5 bases, J lost 7 bases, and 4 bases stayed unmatched. The CDR3 reads CSALGLAGVNEQFF. CDR3 in DNA: TGCAGTGCTCTGGGACTAGCGGGAGTGAATGAGCAGTTCTTC.

There are a few counts of this clone. Sequence at one end of the junction differs from germline and may be a read error. CDR3 nucleotide sequence: TGTGCCAGCAGTGAAAATAGACTTCAGGAGACCAAGTACTTC. Its translation: CASSENRLQETKYF. The genes are TRBV6-1 and TRBJ2-5; D is uncertain. The CDR3 loop spans 14 amino acids. The germline V gene encodes CDR1 MNHNS and CDR2 SASEGT.

This clone was seen at least ten times. The V call is TRBV20-1, the J call TRBJ1-2, with D unresolved. Germline V gene data show CDR1 as DFQATT and CDR2 as SNEGSKA (reference sequence). The CDR3 has 13 amino acids. V was pared by 3 bases and J by 5 bases, with 13 bases between. Here the CDR3 reads CSASRPSEYGYTF. DNA of the CDR3: TGCAGTGCTAGCCGGCCCTCGGAATATGGCTACACCTTC.

This clone was detected many times. The V and J genes are TRBV14 and TRBJ2-7; 8 nucleotides agree with TRBD2. V lost 4 bases, J lost 4 bases, and 12 bases stayed unmatched. This CDR3 has 16 amino acids. CDR1 and CDR2 from the germline V gene are SGHDN and FVKESK. CDR3 nucleotide sequence: TGTGCCAGCAGCCTCGCCGGGACTAGTCTATTTTACGAGCAGTACTTC. It is translated as CASSLAGTSLFYEQYF.

Comment on this clone: A much bigger clone sits one base away, suggesting this may be a read error. The J gene is TRBJ2-3, the V gene TRBV11-1; D unclear. Germline loops: CDR1 SGHAT, CDR2 FQDESV (reference sequence). The CDR3 contains 15 residues. V was clipped by 2 bases and J by 4 bases, with 13 bases between them. The CDR3 loop is CASSLLVSSADTQYF. For the CDR3, the DNA is TGTGCCAGCAGCTTACTAGTGTCCAGTGCAGATACGCAGTATTTT. Full variable domain (remainder filled in from reference TRBV11-1 and TRBJ2-3): EAEVAQSPRYKITEKSQAVAFWCDPISGHATLYWYRQILGQGPELLVQFQDESVVDDSQLPKDRFSAERLKGVDSTLKIQPAELGDSAMYLCASSLLVSSADTQYFGPGTRLTVL.

This clone was seen repeatedly, ten times or more. The sample contains more than one DNA sequence encoding this CDR3. The chain joins TRBV20-1 to TRBJ2-7; 9 nucleotides align to TRBD2. The V gene end was trimmed by 5 bases and the J gene end by 7 bases; junction bases not matched to a gene: 12. The CDR3 has 14 residues. CDR1 and CDR2 from the germline V gene are DFQATT and SNEGSKA (reference sequence). CDR3 loop: CSALGLAGPPEQYF. CDR3 DNA sequence: TGCAGTGCTCTAGGTCTAGCGGGGCCCCCGGAGCAGTACTTC.

This clone has more than one count but fewer than ten. With a much larger clone just one base away, this may be a read error. The same CDR3 arises from other DNA sequences in this sample as well. The genes are TRBV19 and TRBJ2-5; D is unresolved. CDR3 length: 11 residues. Germline-derived CDR1 and CDR2 are LNHDA and SQIVND (reference sequence). CDR3 DNA sequence: TGTGCCAGTAGTCTTCGAGAGACACAGTACTTC. It translates to CASSLRETQYF. Full variable domain (rest looked up from reference TRBV19 and TRBJ2-5): DGGITQSPKYLFRKEGQNVTLSCEQNLNHDAMYWYRQDPGQGLRLIYYSQIVNDFQKGDIAEGYSVSREKKESFPLTVTSAQKNPTAFYLCASSLRETQYFGPGTRLLVL.